This T cell receptor beta chain was found in a study of vaccination effects on CD4 cells after COVID-19. On the study more broadly: Post-vaccine specimens were collected at a median of 72 days following the second dose.

This table comes from immunoSEQ multiplex PCR, and its TCRdb copy is limited to in-frame clones, with some not included. The repertoire consists of 30,000 to 40,000 clones, with approximately 80% occurring once and the leading ten covering just under 2%. Viral peptide pools were used in the ViraFEST assay to expand antigen-specific CD4+ T cells, and sequencing came afterward. Following an approximately eleven-day culture, CD4+ T cells were purified. The vaccine given was either BNT162b2 or mRNA-1273, in two doses. About this clone itself: Its target is not known.

The germline V and J ends were trimmed by 8 bases and 5 bases, with 12 bases remaining between them. The CDR3 consists of 12 residues. Germline CDR1 is LGHDT and CDR2 is YNNKEL (reference sequence). The receptor comes from a human donor who received a COVID-19 vaccine. Some clones in this sample may be carry-over from other donors' samples. This chain joins TRBV3-1 (or the pseudogene TRBV3-2) and TRBJ2-5; possible D gene TRBD1, 5 bases. Sequencing was performed on CD4+ T cells from PBMCs cultured with HCoV-NL63 spike peptides, taken after COVID-19 vaccination. CDR3 nucleotide sequence: TGTGCCAGCTTGACAGATGGGGAGACCCAGTACTTC. It specifies CASLTDGETQYF.